This T cell receptor (beta chain) was captured by sequencing in a study of shared clonotypes between healthy human individuals. Profiling relied on immunoSEQ multiplex PCR, and the TCRdb table lists in-frame clones only, not all of them. Of approximately 2,300,000 clones listed, 85% to 95% were seen once; the top ten hold approximately 0.4%. J was trimmed by 4 bases and V by 0 bases; bases with no gene match: 11. This CDR3 is built from 18 residues. Germline-derived CDR1 and CDR2 are LGHNA and YNFKEQ. This clone appeared once. The specimen sequenced was naive CD4+ T cells from PBMCs. The subset here: CD45RA+ positively selected. This receptor was identified in a man between 18 and 35 years old in good health. Some clones in this sample may be carry-over from other donors' samples. The V call is TRBV4-2, the J call TRBJ1-2; the match to TRBD1 covers 10 bases. The DNA of the CDR3 is TGTGCCAGCAGCCAAGATCGGGACAGGGGATTCCTTGGCTATGGCTACACCTTC. It translates to CASSQDRDRGFLGYGYTF.